This T cell receptor (beta chain) was recorded in a study of T cell repertoires in cytomegalovirus infection. Study context: In public TCR beta signatures, there were indications of both CMV infection and matching HLA type. Study-level results: Clonotypes of TCR beta that were HLA-C-restricted and CMV-specific dominated the ex vivo response.

Germline V gene lookup returns CDR1 SGHAT and CDR2 FQNNGV. The V end was cut by 0 bases, the J end by 4 bases, with 10 bases between. The CDR3 is made up of 15 amino acids. This clonotype turned up a few times. Its antigen is unknown. In TCRdb, the reads were re-called with MiXCR into one record per CDR3 protein. This table has approximately 180,000 distinct CDR3 sequences, 8.5% to 10% appearing once. This TCR was recovered from a human donor in good health (CMV status not recorded). Some clones in this sample may be carry-over from other donors' samples. The chain is built from TRBV11-2 and TRBJ1-5, with no clear D. Specimen: PBMCs. Here the CDR3 reads CASSLDSGKNQPQHF. The CDR3 DNA follows: TGTGCCAGCAGCTTAGATTCCGGGAAAAATCAGCCCCAGCATTTT.